The 4 T cell receptor beta chains below come from one sample, sequenced in a study of blood T cell repertoires in COVID-19. The data were produced by immunoSEQ multiplex PCR, yet TCRdb's version contains in-frame clones alone and is incomplete. The sample includes 150,000 to 200,000 clones, 75% to 80% of them seen just once. Material for sequencing was peripheral blood. The source is a woman in her sixties or seventies with acute or convalescent COVID-19.

The chain couples TRBV2 to TRBJ2-1; D is ambiguous. The germline V and J ends were trimmed by 6 bases and 0 bases, with 9 bases remaining between them. CDR3 length: 14 amino acids. The germline gives CDR1 SNHLY, CDR2 FYNNEI. The CDR3 here is CASSDFFSYNEQFF. The CDR3 DNA reads TGTGCCAGCAGCGACTTTTTCTCCTACAATGAGCAGTTCTTC.

The chain is built from TRBV27 and TRBJ2-7; D not certain. The CDR3 covers 12 residues. Looked up from germline, CDR1 is MNHEY and CDR2 is SMNVEV (reference sequence). V dropped 6 bases and J dropped 0 bases, with 6 bases sitting between them. The CDR3 region is CASSPGSYEQYF. CDR3 DNA: TGTGCCAGCAGCCCGGGCTCCTACGAGCAGTACTTC.

This rearrangement joins TRBV3-1 (or the pseudogene TRBV3-2) to TRBJ2-1; no clear D gene. This CDR3 contains 15 residues. Germline-derived CDR1 and CDR2 are LGHDT and YNNKEL (reference sequence). Trimming left V 2 bases short and J 4 bases short, with 12 bases between. CDR3: CASSQTRNYYNEQFF. CDR3 nucleotide sequence: TGTGCCAGCAGCCAAACAAGGAACTATTACAATGAGCAGTTCTTC.

The rearrangement joins TRBV5-1 to TRBJ1-1, with D perhaps matching TRBD1 (6 bases). The CDR3 loop spans 13 amino acids. V lost 6 bases, J lost 1 base, and 10 bases lay in between. Per the germline V gene, CDR1 is SGHRS and CDR2 is YFSETQ. CDR3 DNA sequence: TGCGCCAGCACACCGACAGGGAACACTGAAGCTTTCTTT. Protein: CASTPTGNTEAFF.